This TCR beta chain was captured in a study of human T cells and chemical hapten exposure. Study in general: Alopecia areata, totalis or universalis affected patients who were mostly female.

Noted time point: patch test 2, 6 weeks after DPC sensitization. Described treatment: therapeutic diphenylcyclopropenone sensitization with weekly scalp DPC. MiXCR, applied by TCRdb to the RACE reads, yields one record per CDR3 protein. The data show about 400,000 distinct CDR3 sequences, over 6% seen once. Trimming removed 1 base at V and 4 bases at J, with 7 bases between. The V gene's germline CDR1 is SGHAT and CDR2 FQNNGV. CDR3 length: 13 residues. The J gene is TRBJ1-2, the V gene TRBV11-2; no clear D. Sequences were derived from whole blood, sampled in connection with sensitization to the hapten diphenylcyclopropenone (DPC). The source is a woman younger than 35 with alopecia areata. Some clones in this sample may be carry-over from other donors' samples. This chain's CDR3 is CASSLAVIYGYTF. For the CDR3, the DNA is TGTGCCAGCAGCTTAGCTGTAATCTATGGCTACACCTTC.